This T cell receptor beta chain was sequenced for a study of early T cells in non-severe SARS-CoV-2 infection. About the research overall: Unpaired chains resulted from sequencing bulk RNA of unsorted whole blood.

Comment on this clonotype: Its target is not known.

In the library, individual cDNA molecules carried attached unique molecular identifiers. MiXCR, run by TCRdb on the 5' RACE reads, gives a single entry per CDR3 protein. The data contain tens of thousands of distinct CDR3 sequences, approximately 11% of them singletons. Study-wide results and limits: In VDJdb matching, anti-spike CD8 responses were favored while private and CD4 specificities went missing.

V was clipped by 4 bases and J by 1 base; unmatched bases: 7. Germline lookup yields CDR1 MGHRA and CDR2 YSYEKL. This CDR3 is 16 amino acids long. The chain links TRBV4-1 to TRBJ1-1; 9 bases are a match to TRBD1. Sequencing was performed on whole blood. The TCR originated in an adult who was a healthcare worker with PCR-confirmed SARS-CoV-2 infection or an uninfected control (not recorded which). The CDR3 coding sequence is TGCGCCAGCAGCCTTCGGACGGGACAGGGGAACACTGAAGCTTTCTTT. Its translation is CASSLRTGQGNTEAFF.